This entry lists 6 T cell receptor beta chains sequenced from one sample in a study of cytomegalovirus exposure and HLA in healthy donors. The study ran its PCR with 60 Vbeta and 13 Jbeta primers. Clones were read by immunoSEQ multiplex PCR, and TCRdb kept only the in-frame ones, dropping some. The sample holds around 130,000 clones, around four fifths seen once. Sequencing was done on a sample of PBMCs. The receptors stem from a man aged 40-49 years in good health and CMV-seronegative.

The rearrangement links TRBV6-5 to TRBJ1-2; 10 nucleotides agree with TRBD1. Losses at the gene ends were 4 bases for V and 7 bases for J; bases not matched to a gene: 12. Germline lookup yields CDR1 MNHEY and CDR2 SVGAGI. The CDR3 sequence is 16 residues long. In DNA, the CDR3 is TGTGCCAGCAGTTTCCCCTCGGGACAGGGGATAAGTGGCTACACCTTC. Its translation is CASSFPSGQGISGYTF.

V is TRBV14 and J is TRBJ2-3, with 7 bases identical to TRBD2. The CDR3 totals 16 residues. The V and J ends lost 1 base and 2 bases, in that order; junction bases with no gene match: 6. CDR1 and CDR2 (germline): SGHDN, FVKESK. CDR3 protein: CASSQGAGAVTDTQYF. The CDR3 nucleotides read TGTGCCAGCAGCCAAGGCGCGGGAGCCGTCACAGATACGCAGTATTTT.

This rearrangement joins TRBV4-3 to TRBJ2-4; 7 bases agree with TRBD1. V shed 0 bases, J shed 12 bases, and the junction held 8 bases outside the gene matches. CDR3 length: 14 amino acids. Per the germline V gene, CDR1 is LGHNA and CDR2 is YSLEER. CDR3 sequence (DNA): TGCGCCAGCAGCCAAGATTGGCAGGGGGACAGTCAGTACTTC. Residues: CASSQDWQGDSQYF.

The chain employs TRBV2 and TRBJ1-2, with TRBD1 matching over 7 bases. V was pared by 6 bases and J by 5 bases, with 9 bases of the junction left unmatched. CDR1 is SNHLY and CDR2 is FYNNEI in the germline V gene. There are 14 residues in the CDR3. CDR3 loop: CASRKRQGDYGYTF. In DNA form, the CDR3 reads TGTGCCAGCAGGAAAAGACAGGGAGATTATGGCTACACCTTC.

The CDR3 nucleotides are TGTGCCAGCAGTTTCCCAGGGGGCAATGAGCAGTTCTTC. Amino acid sequence: CASSFPGGNEQFF. The V gene is TRBV27, the J gene TRBJ2-1; 7 bases line up with TRBD1. Germline loops: CDR1 MNHEY, CDR2 SMNVEV (reference sequence). The junction had 2 bases not matched to a gene; V was cut back by 3 bases and J by 6 bases. CDR3 length: 13 residues.

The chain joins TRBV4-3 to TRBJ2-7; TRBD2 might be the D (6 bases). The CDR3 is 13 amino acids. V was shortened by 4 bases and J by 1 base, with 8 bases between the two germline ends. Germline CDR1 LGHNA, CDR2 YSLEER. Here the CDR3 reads CASSPGESYEQYF. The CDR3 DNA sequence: TGCGCCAGCAGCCCGGGGGAATCCTACGAGCAGTACTTC.